A selection of T cell receptor beta chains follows, all from one sample in a study of cytotoxic CD8 clonotypes in ibrutinib-treated CLL. Assay: immunoSEQ multiplex PCR; the TCRdb copy retains only in-frame clones and omits some. The sample holds roughly 250,000 clones, roughly 70% seen once. This specimen consisted of PBMCs, obtained after 24 months of ibrutinib treatment. Receptors were obtained from a human donor with chronic lymphocytic leukemia. The CDR3 runs from the conserved cysteine through the conserved F or W. The order of the fields is J gene, clone size, V gene, D gene, CDR3 DNA, CDR3 protein. The D gene is left open where the match is weak. The size field is filled for only some rows; it gives once, few, many or a size class.

J gene: TRBJ2-7
clone size: -
V gene: TRBV6-5
D gene: TRBD1
CDR3 DNA: TGTGCCAGCAGTTACTCTGGACAGGGGGCGCGCGAGCAGTACTTC
CDR3 protein: CASSYSGQGAREQYF

J gene: TRBJ1-1
clone size: -
V gene: TRBV18
D gene: TRBD1
CDR3 DNA: TGTGCCAGCTCACCACGGCGGCTGGGACAGGCGGTTCCTGAAGCTTTCTTT
CDR3 protein: CASSPRRLGQAVPEAFF

J gene: TRBJ2-7
clone size: -
V gene: TRBV11-2
D gene: -
CDR3 DNA: TGTGCCAGCAGCTTAGAACAGGATCTCTCCTACGAGCAGTACTTC
CDR3 protein: CASSLEQDLSYEQYF

J gene: TRBJ2-7
clone size: -
V gene: TRBV28
D gene: -
CDR3 DNA: TGTGCCAGCAGTCCATCCGGGATTATCTTCTACGAGCAGTACTTC
CDR3 protein: CASSPSGIIFYEQYF

J gene: TRBJ2-7
clone size: -
V gene: TRBV28
D gene: TRBD1
CDR3 DNA: TGTGCCAGCCTCTCGGGACAGGGGTACGAGCAGTACTTC
CDR3 protein: CASLSGQGYEQYF

J gene: TRBJ2-7
clone size: -
V gene: TRBV11-2
D gene: TRBD2
CDR3 DNA: TGTGCCAGCAGGCTCACTAGCGGGAGGTTGTCCTACGAGCAGTACTTC
CDR3 protein: CASRLTSGRLSYEQYF

J gene: TRBJ2-5
clone size: -
V gene: TRBV29-1
D gene: TRBD1
CDR3 DNA: TGCAGCGGAAGGGGGCACTACCAAGAGACCCAGTACTTC
CDR3 protein: CSGRGHYQETQYF

J gene: TRBJ1-2
clone size: few
V gene: TRBV7-7
D gene: -
CDR3 DNA: TGTGCTAGCACCCCCGAGCTCTGCGATGGCTACACCTTC
CDR3 protein: CASTPELCDGYTF

J gene: TRBJ2-7
clone size: -
V gene: TRBV6-6
D gene: -
CDR3 DNA: TGTGCCAGCAGTTACACCTCAGGGGCCCCCTACGAGCAGTACTTC
CDR3 protein: CASSYTSGAPYEQYF

J gene: TRBJ2-3
clone size: few
V gene: TRBV14
D gene: -
CDR3 DNA: TGTGCCAGCAGCTCCGGACTGACGCAGTATTTT
CDR3 protein: CASSSGLTQYF

J gene: TRBJ1-1
clone size: few
V gene: TRBV28
D gene: TRBD1
CDR3 DNA: TGTGCCAGCAGTTTGGACAGGGGTGACACTGAAGCTTTCTTT
CDR3 protein: CASSLDRGDTEAFF

J gene: TRBJ1-5
clone size: -
V gene: TRBV15
D gene: -
CDR3 DNA: TGTGCCACCGCCCCCCTTGGGGGTCAGCCCCAGCATTTT
CDR3 protein: CATAPLGGQPQHF

J gene: TRBJ2-3
clone size: -
V gene: TRBV30
D gene: TRBD2
CDR3 DNA: TGTGCCTGGACGGTGGGACTAGCGGGAGGGCCAGATACGCAGTATTTT
CDR3 protein: CAWTVGLAGGPDTQYF